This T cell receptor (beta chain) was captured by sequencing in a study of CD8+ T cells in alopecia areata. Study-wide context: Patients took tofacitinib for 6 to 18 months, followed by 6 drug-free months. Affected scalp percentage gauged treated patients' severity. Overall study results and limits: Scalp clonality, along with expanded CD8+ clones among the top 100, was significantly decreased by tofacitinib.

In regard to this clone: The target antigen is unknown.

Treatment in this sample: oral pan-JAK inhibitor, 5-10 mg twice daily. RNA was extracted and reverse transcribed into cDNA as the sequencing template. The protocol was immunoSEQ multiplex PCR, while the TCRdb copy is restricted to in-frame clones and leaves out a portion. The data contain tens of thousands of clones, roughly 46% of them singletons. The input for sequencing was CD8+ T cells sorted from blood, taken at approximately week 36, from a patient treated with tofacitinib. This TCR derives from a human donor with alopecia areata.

The DNA of the CDR3 is TGTGCCAGCAGTTATCCCGGGACAAACAACGAGCAGTACTTC. Protein sequence: CASSYPGTNNEQYF. The chain carries TRBV6-5 and TRBJ2-7; D may be TRBD1 (6 bases). Per the germline V gene, CDR1 is MNHEY and CDR2 is SVGAGI. Trimming left V 3 bases short and J 5 bases short, with 14 bases between. The CDR3 extends over 14 amino acids.